This T cell receptor (beta chain) was recovered during a study of blood T cell repertoires in COVID-19. Study context: The United States, Italy and Spain supplied acute and convalescent COVID-19 samples. The cDNA or gDNA used as material had been derived from T cells, B-cell-depleted T cells, or PBMCs.

CDR1 MGHDK and CDR2 SYGVNS come from the germline V gene. The J segment lost 7 bases and the V segment lost 3 bases, leaving 14 bases of the junction unmatched. This CDR3 has 18 residues. Per the study methods: Estimation of nucleated cell counts was performed using reference gene primer amplification. The data were produced by immunoSEQ multiplex PCR, yet TCRdb's version contains in-frame clones alone and is incomplete. The DNA was the basis for D and trimming; V, J and clone size are from that table. The sample shows roughly 200,000 clones, roughly 84% of them seen only once. The receptor comes from an elderly woman with acute or convalescent COVID-19. V and J are TRBV25-1 and TRBJ2-1, with 11 bases matching TRBD2. Sequences were obtained from peripheral blood. The CDR3: CASSDSRTPSGRLNEQFF. CDR3 in DNA: TGTGCCAGCAGTGACTCCCGAACGCCTAGCGGGAGGTTGAATGAGCAGTTCTTC.